The 25 T cell receptor beta chains reported below all come from one sample, sequenced in a study of shared clonotypes between healthy human individuals. Data came from immunoSEQ multiplex PCR; TCRdb stores just in-frame clones and leaves some out. The repertoire holds 450,000 or so clones, with about 74% as singletons. The sequencing input was PBMCs. The receptor source for this set is a woman in her 40s in good health. Some clones in this sample may be carry-over from other donors' samples.

This clone turned up a few times. The CDR3 region is CASSPYSTGYEQYF. CDR3 DNA: TGTGCCAGCAGCCCTTACTCCACAGGCTACGAGCAGTACTTC. The genes are TRBV9 and TRBJ2-7; TRBD1 might be the D (5 bases). The CDR3 contains 14 residues. In germline, CDR1 is SGDLS, CDR2 YYNGEE. V gave up 4 bases and J gave up 3 bases, with 14 bases separating them.

The genes are TRBV19 and TRBJ1-2, with D maybe TRBD1 (5 bases). The V end was cut by 6 bases, the J end by 7 bases, with 18 bases between. Germline V gives CDR1 LNHDA, CDR2 SQIVND (reference sequence). The CDR3 spans 14 residues. CDR3 nucleotides: TGTGCCAGTAGATTTGGGCAGGGAGAGGGTGGCTACACCTTC. Translating gives CASRFGQGEGGYTF. The full variable domain, completed using reference TRBV19 and TRBJ1-2, is DGGITQSPKYLFRKEGQNVTLSCEQNLNHDAMYWYRQDPGQGLRLIYYSQIVNDFQKGDIAEGYSVSREKKESFPLTVTSAQKNPTAFYLCASRFGQGEGGYTFGSGTRLTVV.

This chain links TRBV18 with TRBJ2-2; the D is unclear. CDR1 is KGHSH and CDR2 is LQKENI in the germline V gene. V was clipped by 4 bases and J by 2 bases, with 5 bases between them. The CDR3 contains 13 residues. The CDR3 coding sequence is TGTGCCAGCTCACAAGGCAACACCGGGGAGCTGTTTTTT. Amino acid sequence: CASSQGNTGELFF.

The chain links TRBV20-1 to TRBJ2-5; the D is unclear. From germline, CDR1 is DFQATT and CDR2 SNEGSKA (reference sequence). With 6 bases removed from V and 0 bases from J, the gap between germline ends came to 5 bases. The CDR3 runs to 11 residues. This CDR3 is CSATNQETQYF. The CDR3 DNA reads TGCAGTGCCACCAACCAAGAGACCCAGTACTTC.

This clone has only one observation. V gene TRBV2 combines with J gene TRBJ1-2; no clear D. The CDR3 spans 13 residues. The germline gives CDR1 SNHLY, CDR2 FYNNEI. Trimming took 8 bases from V and 8 from J, leaving 18 bases between them. The DNA for the CDR3 is TGTGCCAGCGAGGAGGACGTAGCCCGGGGCTACACCTTC. Its translation is CASEEDVARGYTF.

About this clone: Given a far larger clone just one base away, this is likely a sequencing read error. The chain employs TRBV28 and TRBJ1-1, with D unclear. Deletions cut 7 bases from V and 0 bases from J, with 12 bases between. The CDR3 loop spans 14 amino acids. Germline CDR1 is MDHEN and CDR2 is SYDVKM. The CDR3 region is CASTILPLNTEAFF. The CDR3 DNA follows: TGTGCCAGCACAATCTTACCTTTGAACACTGAAGCTTTCTTT.

This clone has just a few counts. V gene TRBV7-2 combines with J gene TRBJ2-3; 9 bases fit TRBD2. V shed 8 bases, J shed 6 bases, and the junction held 6 bases outside the gene matches. The CDR3 sequence is 13 residues long. The germline CDR1 and CDR2 sequences are SGHTA and FQGNSA. CDR3 bases: TGTGCCAGCGGAGTAGCGGGAGTCGATACGCAGTATTTT. Translating gives CASGVAGVDTQYF.

This clone was picked up a small number of times. Other DNA sequences in this specimen translate into the identical CDR3. This chain joins TRBV1 and TRBJ2-1; the table calls TRBD2, which could not be checked here. TRBV1 is a pseudogene locus. This CDR3 is 11 amino acids long. The CDR3 DNA reads as TGCACCAGCAGCGGAGAGGTGGGGGGGTTCTTC. Protein product: CTSSGEVGGFF.

Concerning this clone: A much larger clone is a single base away; this may be a read error. The sample contains more than one DNA sequence encoding this CDR3. The chain recombines TRBV29-1 with TRBJ1-2, with D unresolved. Trimming removed 6 bases at V and 0 bases at J, with 11 bases between. CDR3 length: 13 residues. CDR1 and CDR2 from the germline V gene are SQVTM and ANQGSEA. DNA of the CDR3: TGCAGCGTCACGGAGGGCCCTAACTATGGCTACACCTTC. It yields the protein CSVTEGPNYGYTF.

This chain links TRBV5-1 with TRBJ2-7, with D hard to call. Germline V lookup: CDR1 SGHRS, CDR2 YFSETQ. The CDR3 is made up of 13 amino acids. V lost 0 bases, J lost 3 bases, and 7 bases lay in between. CDR3: CASSLGSGYEQYF. As DNA, the CDR3 is TGCGCCAGCAGCTTGGGTTCCGGCTACGAGCAGTACTTC. Full variable domain (rest looked up from reference TRBV5-1 and TRBJ2-7): KAGVTQTPRYLIKTRGQQVTLSCSPISGHRSVSWYQQTPGQGLQFLFEYFSETQRNKGNFPGRFSGRQFSNSRSEMNVSTLELGDSALYLCASSLGSGYEQYFGPGTRLTVT.

The chain employs TRBV5-1 and TRBJ2-6; D possibly uses TRBD1 or TRBD2 (5 bases each). Germline assignment: CDR1 SGHRS and CDR2 YFSETQ. The CDR3 spans 18 residues. V was trimmed by 0 bases and J by 0 bases, leaving 13 bases between them. The CDR3: CASSLARDASSGANVLTF. Written as DNA, the CDR3 is TGCGCCAGCAGCTTGGCCCGGGACGCGAGCTCTGGGGCCAACGTCCTGACTTTC.

This clone was observed many times. The chain joins TRBV27 to TRBJ1-6, with TRBD1 identical over 8 bases. V gave up 7 bases and J gave up 9 bases; unmatched junction bases: 2. There are 12 residues in the CDR3. CDR1 and CDR2 from the germline V gene are MNHEY and SMNVEV (reference sequence). The CDR3 protein is CASTDRGSPLHF. CDR3 nucleotides: TGTGCCAGCACCGACAGGGGTTCACCCCTCCACTTT.

V gene TRBV5-1 combines with J gene TRBJ2-7, with D perhaps matching TRBD1 (5 bases). This CDR3 spans 16 amino acids. Germline V lookup: CDR1 SGHRS, CDR2 YFSETQ. V gave up 2 bases and J gave up 3 bases, with 18 bases separating them. The CDR3 sequence: CASSLSSQGGRYEQYF. The CDR3, as DNA: TGCGCCAGCAGCTTAAGCAGTCAGGGTGGCCGCTACGAGCAGTACTTC.

This clone was seen ten or more times. Other DNA variants within this sample encode the same CDR3. This sequence joins TRBV10-3 and TRBJ1-2; D is ambiguous. CDR1 ENHRY and CDR2 SYGVKD come from the germline V gene. This CDR3 is 19 amino acids long. Trimming removed 2 bases at V and 0 bases at J, with 22 bases between. The CDR3 sequence is CAISEKVATPLIANYGYTF. The CDR3 coding sequence is TGTGCCATCAGTGAGAAGGTCGCCACCCCATTGATAGCTAACTATGGCTACACCTTC.

In the case of this clone: With a far larger clone one base away, a read error is the likely cause. The J gene is TRBJ2-5, the V gene TRBV29-1, with 11 bases lining up with TRBD2. With the DNA end fitting TRBJ2-7 better, the J assignment may be wrong. The germline V gene encodes CDR1 SQVTM and CDR2 ANQGSEA. The length of the CDR3 is 13 residues. The CDR3 protein is CSVWTSGSYEQYF. The CDR3 DNA is TGCAGCGTCTGGACTAGCGGGTCGTACGAGCAGTACTTC.

In its sample, this clone was seen once. The genes are TRBV7-3 and TRBJ2-2; no clear D gene. Germline V gives CDR1 SGHTA, CDR2 FQGTGA. Trimming removed 0 bases at V and 6 bases at J, with 5 bases between. The CDR3 is 13 amino acids. The CDR3 DNA reads TGTGCCAGCAGCTTAACGACGTCCGGGGAGCTGTTTTTT. Protein: CASSLTTSGELFF.

The chain joins TRBV7-8 to TRBJ2-7, with 13 bases aligning to TRBD2. V shed 3 bases, J shed 3 bases, and the junction held 11 bases outside the gene matches. The CDR3 loop spans 18 amino acids. Germline assignment: CDR1 SGHVS and CDR2 FQNEAQ. The CDR3 is CASSFRVLRTSGSYEQYF. CDR3 sequence (DNA): TGTGCCAGCAGCTTTCGGGTCCTACGGACTAGCGGGAGCTACGAGCAGTACTTC. The variable domain in full, with the rest retrieved from reference TRBV7-8 and TRBJ2-7, is GAGVSQSPRYKVAKRGQDVALRCDPISGHVSLFWYQQALGQGPEFLTYFQNEAQLDKSGLPSDRFFAERPEGSVSTLKIQRTQQEDSAVYLCASSFRVLRTSGSYEQYFGPGTRLTVT.

The genes are TRBV5-4 and TRBJ1-2; no clear D gene. V was shortened by 4 bases and J by 0 bases, with 13 bases between the two germline ends. Germline-derived CDR1 and CDR2 are SGHNT and YYREEE (reference sequence). The CDR3 is made up of 15 amino acids. The CDR3 nucleotides read TGTGCCAGCAGCCCGGAACCTAGCCCTAACTATGGCTACACCTTC. Translation gives CASSPEPSPNYGYTF. Filled out from reference TRBV5-4 and TRBJ1-2, the complete variable domain reads ETGVTQSPTHLIKTRGQQVTLRCSSQSGHNTVSWYQQALGQGPQFIFQYYREEENGRGNFPPRFSGLQFPNYSSELNVNALELDDSALYLCASSPEPSPNYGYTFGSGTRLTVV.

The chain is built from TRBV11-2 and TRBJ2-7, with D possibly called TRBD1 or TRBD2 (6 bases each). V gave up 4 bases and J gave up 0 bases, with 13 bases separating them. Germline assignment: CDR1 SGHAT and CDR2 FQNNGV. The CDR3 runs to 15 residues. CDR3 region: CASSSEGGSSYEQYF. The CDR3 nucleotides are TGTGCCAGCAGCTCCGAAGGGGGGAGCTCCTACGAGCAGTACTTC.

This clone was counted at least ten times. Within the sample, other DNA sequences also encode this same CDR3. The gene calls are TRBV30 and TRBJ1-1, with no clear D. The V gene lost 0 bases and the J gene lost 7 bases, with 9 bases spanning the gap. The germline CDR1 and CDR2 sequences are GTSNPN and SVGIG (reference sequence). This CDR3 comprises 12 residues. As DNA, the CDR3 is TGTGCCTGGAGTGTACTGGGGTTTGAAGCTTTCTTT. As protein: CAWSVLGFEAFF.

Comment on this clone: A far larger clone is one nucleotide away, so this likely arose from a read error. The CDR3 is CAWNVQRDSPPHF. The CDR3 coding sequence is TGTGCCTGGAACGTACAGAGGGATTCACCCCCCCACTTT. The rearrangement joins TRBV30 to TRBJ1-6, with unresolved D. This CDR3 comprises 13 residues. Germline V gene data show CDR1 as GTSNPN and CDR2 as SVGIG (reference sequence).

The CDR3 loop reads CASSQEPGRGNEQFF. Written as DNA, the CDR3 is TGTGCCAGCAGCCAAGAGCCCGGGAGAGGCAATGAGCAGTTCTTC. The chain uses TRBV4-2 and TRBJ2-1; D possibly corresponds to TRBD2 (6 bases). The V gene lost 0 bases and the J gene lost 6 bases, with 12 bases spanning the gap. From germline, CDR1 is LGHNA and CDR2 YNFKEQ. The CDR3 has 15 amino acids.

This chain connects TRBV7-2 to TRBJ2-3; 13 bases fit TRBD2. This CDR3 contains 18 residues. Looked up from germline, CDR1 is SGHTA and CDR2 is FQGNSA. J gave up 1 base and V 0 bases, and 4 bases lay outside the gene matches. CDR3 loop: CASSLAGTSGTRTDTQYF. In DNA form, the CDR3 reads TGTGCCAGCAGCTTAGCGGGGACTAGCGGGACCCGCACAGATACGCAGTATTTT. The whole variable domain, filled in from reference TRBV7-2 and TRBJ2-3, reads GAGVSQSPSNKVTEKGKDVELRCDPISGHTALYWYRQSLGQGLEFLIYFQGNSAPDKSGLPSDRFSAERTGGSVSTLTIQRTQQEDSAVYLCASSLAGTSGTRTDTQYFGPGTRLTVL.

The genes are TRBV21-1 and TRBJ1-3; TRBD1, as called in the table, went unchecked against the DNA. TRBV21-1 is a pseudogene segment. CDR3 length: 15 amino acids. The CDR3 region is CASSKGNSGSDTIYF. DNA of the CDR3: TGTGCCAGCAGCAAAGGGAACTCAGGGTCGGACACCATATATTTT.

This clone was counted a few times. Different DNA sequences within this sample yield the same CDR3. This chain connects TRBV5-1 to TRBJ2-1; D gene unclear. The CDR3 sequence is 13 residues long. CDR1 is SGHRS and CDR2 is YFSETQ in the germline V gene. Trimming cost V 0 bases and J 5 bases, with 6 bases left between them. The CDR3, as DNA: TGCGCCAGCAGCTTGGATGTGAACAATGAGCAGTTCTTC. It codes for CASSLDVNNEQFF. Complete variable domain (other parts from reference TRBV5-1 and TRBJ2-1): KAGVTQTPRYLIKTRGQQVTLSCSPISGHRSVSWYQQTPGQGLQFLFEYFSETQRNKGNFPGRFSGRQFSNSRSEMNVSTLELGDSALYLCASSLDVNNEQFFGPGTRLTVL.